These 5 T cell receptor beta chains originate from one sample sequenced in a study of blood T cell repertoires in COVID-19. Libraries were prepared by immunoSEQ multiplex PCR; TCRdb keeps only in-frame clonotypes and omits some of them. The sample consists of over 200,000 clones, roughly 80% of them appearing once. Sequenced material: peripheral blood. The receptors stem from a human donor in a cohort sampled during active COVID-19.

The rearrangement joins TRBV19 to TRBJ2-1, with 7 bases fitting TRBD2. The CDR3 loop spans 16 amino acids. Germline-derived CDR1 and CDR2 are LNHDA and SQIVND (reference sequence). Trimming removed 3 bases from V and 4 bases from J; junction bases left unmatched: 9. CDR3 sequence: CASSMRRGGSYNEQFF. CDR3 bases: TGTGCCAGTAGTATGCGCCGGGGCGGGAGTTACAATGAGCAGTTCTTC. Variable domain in full (rest from reference TRBV19 and TRBJ2-1): DGGITQSPKYLFRKEGQNVTLSCEQNLNHDAMYWYRQDPGQGLRLIYYSQIVNDFQKGDIAEGYSVSREKKESFPLTVTSAQKNPTAFYLCASSMRRGGSYNEQFFGPGTRLTVL.

The rearrangement joins TRBV4-1 to TRBJ2-1; D call uncertain. CDR3 length: 15 residues. Germline CDR1 MGHRA, CDR2 YSYEKL. Trimming pared 4 bases from V and 3 bases from J, leaving 13 bases between. DNA for the CDR3: TGCGCCAGCAGCCCTTTTGAACAGTTCTACAATGAGCAGTTCTTC. Its translation: CASSPFEQFYNEQFF.

With respect to this clone: The junction departs from germline at one end; a sequencing error may be responsible. This chain links TRBV20-1 with TRBJ1-4; D ambiguous. The germline V gene has CDR1 DFQATT and CDR2 SNEGSKA (reference sequence). This CDR3 has 9 residues. CDR3 in amino acids: CSARESPCF. CDR3 DNA: TGCAGTGCTAGGGAGTCTCCCTGCTTT.

The CDR3 spells CAWSASGSYEQYF. CDR3 coding DNA: TGTGCCTGGAGCGCCTCGGGCTCCTACGAGCAGTACTTC. The chain uses TRBV30 and TRBJ2-7; D is uncertain. The ends were cut back, 3 bases at V and 0 bases at J, with 9 bases in the middle. The germline CDR1 and CDR2 sequences are GTSNPN and SVGIG (reference sequence). This CDR3 comprises 13 residues. Based on the CDR3 plus reference TRBV30 and TRBJ2-7, the full variable domain is SQTIHQWPATLVQPVGSPLSLECTVEGTSNPNLYWYRQAAGRGLQLLFYSVGIGQISSEVPQNLSASRPQDRQFILSSKKLLLSDSGFYLCAWSASGSYEQYFGPGTRLTVT.

The CDR3, as DNA: TGTGCCAGCAGTTTTCTTGGAGGGGTGAGCAAAAACATTCAGTACTTC. This sequence encodes CASSFLGGVSKNIQYF. The chain joins TRBV28 to TRBJ2-4; D is possibly TRBD2 (6 bases). The length of the CDR3 is 16 residues. The germline V gene has CDR1 MDHEN and CDR2 SYDVKM. The ends were cut back, 3 bases at V and 3 bases at J, with 15 bases in the middle.